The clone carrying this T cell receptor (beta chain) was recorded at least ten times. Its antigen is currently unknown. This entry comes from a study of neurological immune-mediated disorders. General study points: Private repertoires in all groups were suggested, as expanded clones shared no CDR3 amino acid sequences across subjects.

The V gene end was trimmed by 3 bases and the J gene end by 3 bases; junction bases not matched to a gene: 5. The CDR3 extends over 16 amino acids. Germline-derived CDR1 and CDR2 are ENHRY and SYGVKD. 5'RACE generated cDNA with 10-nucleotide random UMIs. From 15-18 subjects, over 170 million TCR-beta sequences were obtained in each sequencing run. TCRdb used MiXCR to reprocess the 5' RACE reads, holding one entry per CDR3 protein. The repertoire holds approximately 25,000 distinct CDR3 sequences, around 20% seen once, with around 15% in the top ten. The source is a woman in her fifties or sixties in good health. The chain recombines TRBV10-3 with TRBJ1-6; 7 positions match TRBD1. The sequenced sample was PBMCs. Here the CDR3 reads CAISENRDSYNSPLHF. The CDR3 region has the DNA TGTGCCATCAGTGAAAACCGGGACAGCTATAATTCACCCCTCCACTTT.